The 8 T cell receptor beta chains below come from one sample, sequenced in a study of T cells after somatic rescue of genetic block. Some clones are missing from TCRdb's copy, which holds only in-frame ones; the method was immunoSEQ multiplex PCR. The sample includes tens of thousands of clones, roughly 93% of them seen just once. Input material: peripheral blood mononuclear cells (PBMCs). The receptors were gathered from a man younger than 45.

This chain links TRBV9 with TRBJ2-3; perhaps TRBD2 as D (5 bases). V was shortened by 0 bases and J by 2 bases, with 13 bases between the two germline ends. The CDR3 covers 16 residues. Germline V gene lookup returns CDR1 SGDLS and CDR2 YYNGEE. In DNA form, the CDR3 reads TGTGCCAGCAGCGTAGGGGTTAGCGACAACACAGATACGCAGTATTTT. Its translation is CASSVGVSDNTDTQYF. The full variable domain, with the rest looked up from reference TRBV9 and TRBJ2-3, is DSGVTQTPKHLITATGQRVTLRCSPRSGDLSVYWYQQSLDQGLQFLIQYYNGEERAKGNILERFSAQQFPDLHSELNLSSLELGDSALYFCASSVGVSDNTDTQYFGPGTRLTVL.

The chain's CDR3 is CASSFGAGNTGELFF. The CDR3 nucleotides read TGTGCCAGCAGCTTTGGAGCGGGGAACACCGGGGAGCTGTTTTTT. This chain links TRBV5-5 with TRBJ2-2; D is possibly TRBD2 (6 bases). The CDR3 length is 15 residues. Trimming left V 2 bases short and J 1 base short, with 9 bases between. The V gene's germline CDR1 is SGHKS and CDR2 YYEKEE (reference sequence).

The chain combines TRBV5-1 with TRBJ2-1; TRBD2 matches 7 bases. The ends lost 0 bases at V and 3 bases at J; junction bases unmatched: 3. Looked up from germline, CDR1 is SGHRS and CDR2 is YFSETQ. The CDR3 extends over 15 amino acids. The CDR3 is CASSLGASGYNEQFF. CDR3 nucleotide sequence: TGCGCCAGCAGCTTGGGGGCTAGCGGCTACAATGAGCAGTTCTTC.

The rearrangement joins TRBV27 to TRBJ1-6, with 8 bases aligning to TRBD1. Germline V gives CDR1 MNHEY, CDR2 SMNVEV (reference sequence). After removal of 3 bases from V and 9 bases from J, the junction contained 7 bases not matched to a gene. The CDR3 has 15 amino acids. DNA of the CDR3: TGTGCCAGCAGTTTTTCAGGCAGGGGGCCTTCACCCCTCCACTTT. Encoded protein: CASSFSGRGPSPLHF.

The chain uses TRBV18 and TRBJ2-3; 10 bases match TRBD2. Germline trimming cut 6 bases from V and 1 base from J; bases unmatched to any gene: 4. Germline loops: CDR1 KGHSH, CDR2 LQKENI. There are 15 residues in the CDR3. DNA of the CDR3: TGTGCCAGCTCGGTAGCGGGAGGACGCACAGATACGCAGTATTTT. Translation: CASSVAGGRTDTQYF.

This clone was detected only once. The V and J genes are TRBV11-2 and TRBJ1-1; 7 bases agree with TRBD1. The V segment lost 5 bases and the J segment 4 bases; nucleotides outside the gene matches: 4. The CDR3 is 13 residues long. Germline V CDR1 and CDR2: SGHAT, FQNNGV. DNA for the CDR3: TGTGCCAGCAGCCCCTGGACAGGCACTGAAGCTTTCTTT. Amino acids: CASSPWTGTEAFF.

This rearrangement joins TRBV27 to TRBJ1-2; D ambiguous. Germline lookup yields CDR1 MNHEY and CDR2 SMNVEV (reference sequence). The CDR3 contains 13 residues. Trimming shortened V by 6 bases and J by 4 bases, and 12 bases separated the two germline ends. DNA for the CDR3: TGTGCCAGCAGGGGATATGAGAGCTATGGCTACACCTTC. Residues: CASRGYESYGYTF.

The CDR3 sequence: CASTGGRTDTQYF. CDR3 sequence (DNA): TGTGCCAGCACGGGGGGACGTACAGATACGCAGTATTTT. The chain joins TRBV28 to TRBJ2-3; 7 bases map to TRBD2. With V trimmed by 7 bases and J by 3 bases, 4 bases remained unmatched. This CDR3 spans 13 amino acids. Germline lookup yields CDR1 MDHEN and CDR2 SYDVKM.